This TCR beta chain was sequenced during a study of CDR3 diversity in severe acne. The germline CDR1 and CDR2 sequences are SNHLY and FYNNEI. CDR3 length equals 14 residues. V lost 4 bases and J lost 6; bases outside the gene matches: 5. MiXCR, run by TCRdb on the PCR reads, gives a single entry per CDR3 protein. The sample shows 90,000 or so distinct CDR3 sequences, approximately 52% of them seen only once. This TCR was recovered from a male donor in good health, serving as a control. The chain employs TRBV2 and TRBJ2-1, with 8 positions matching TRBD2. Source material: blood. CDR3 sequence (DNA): TGTGCCAGCAGTGGGGCGGGGGGCCTCAATGAGCAGTTCTTC. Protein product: CASSGAGGLNEQFF.